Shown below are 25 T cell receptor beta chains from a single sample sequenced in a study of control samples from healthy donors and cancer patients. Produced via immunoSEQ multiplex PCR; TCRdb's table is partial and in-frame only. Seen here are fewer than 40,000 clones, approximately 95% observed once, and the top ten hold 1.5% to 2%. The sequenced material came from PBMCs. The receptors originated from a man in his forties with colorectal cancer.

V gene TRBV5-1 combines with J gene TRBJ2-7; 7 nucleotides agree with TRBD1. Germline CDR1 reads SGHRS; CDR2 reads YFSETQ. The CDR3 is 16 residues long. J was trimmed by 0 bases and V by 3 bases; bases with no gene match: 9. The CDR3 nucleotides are TGCGCCAGCAGCTCGCCACAGGGGTTCTCCTCCTACGAGCAGTACTTC. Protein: CASSSPQGFSSYEQYF.

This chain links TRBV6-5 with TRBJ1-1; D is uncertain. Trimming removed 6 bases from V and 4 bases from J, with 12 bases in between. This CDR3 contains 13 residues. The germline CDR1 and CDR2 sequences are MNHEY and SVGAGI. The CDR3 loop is CASSVGMSTEAFF. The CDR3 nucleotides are TGTGCCAGCAGCGTAGGGATGAGCACTGAAGCTTTCTTT.

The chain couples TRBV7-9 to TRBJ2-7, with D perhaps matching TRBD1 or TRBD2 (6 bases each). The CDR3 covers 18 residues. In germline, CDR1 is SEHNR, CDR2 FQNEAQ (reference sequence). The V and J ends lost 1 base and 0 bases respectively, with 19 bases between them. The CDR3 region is CASSLEGRGRRGSYEQYF. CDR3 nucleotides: TGTGCCAGCAGCTTAGAAGGCCGGGGGCGGAGGGGCTCCTACGAGCAGTACTTC. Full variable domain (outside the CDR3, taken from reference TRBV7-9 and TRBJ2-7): DTGVSQNPRHKITKRGQNVTFRCDPISEHNRLYWYRQTLGQGPEFLTYFQNEAQLEKSRLLSDRFSAERPKGSFSTLEIQRTEQGDSAMYLCASSLEGRGRRGSYEQYFGPGTRLTVT.

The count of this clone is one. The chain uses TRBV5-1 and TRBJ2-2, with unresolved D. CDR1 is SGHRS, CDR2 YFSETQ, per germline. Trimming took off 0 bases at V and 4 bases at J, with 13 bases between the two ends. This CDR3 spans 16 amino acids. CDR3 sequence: CASSLVSTPGTGELFF. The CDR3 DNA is TGCGCCAGCAGCTTGGTCTCCACCCCGGGCACCGGGGAGCTGTTTTTT.

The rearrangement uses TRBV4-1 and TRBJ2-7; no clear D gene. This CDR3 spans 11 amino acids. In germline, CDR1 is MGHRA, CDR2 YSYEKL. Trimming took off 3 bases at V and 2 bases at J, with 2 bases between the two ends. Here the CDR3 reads CASSQAYEQYF. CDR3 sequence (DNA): TGCGCCAGCAGCCAGGCCTACGAGCAGTACTTC.

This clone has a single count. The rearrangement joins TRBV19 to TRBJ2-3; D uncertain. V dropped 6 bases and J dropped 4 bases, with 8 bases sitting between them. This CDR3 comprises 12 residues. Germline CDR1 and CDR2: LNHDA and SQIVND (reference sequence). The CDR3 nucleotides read TGTGCCAGTAGCCTGACCCCAGATACGCAGTATTTT. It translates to CASSLTPDTQYF.

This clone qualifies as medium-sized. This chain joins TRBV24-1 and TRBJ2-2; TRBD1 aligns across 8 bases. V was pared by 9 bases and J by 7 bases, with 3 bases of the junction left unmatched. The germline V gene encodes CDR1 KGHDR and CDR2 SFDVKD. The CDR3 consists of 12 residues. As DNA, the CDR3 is TGTGCCACCCAGGGGGCCAGCGGGGAGCTGTTTTTT. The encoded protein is CATQGASGELFF.

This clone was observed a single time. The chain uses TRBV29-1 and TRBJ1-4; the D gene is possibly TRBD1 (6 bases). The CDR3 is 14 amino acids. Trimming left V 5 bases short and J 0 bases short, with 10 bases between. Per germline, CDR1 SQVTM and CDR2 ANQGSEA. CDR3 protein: CSVYRDPTNEKLFF. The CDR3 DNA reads TGCAGCGTTTACAGGGATCCAACTAATGAAAAACTGTTTTTT.

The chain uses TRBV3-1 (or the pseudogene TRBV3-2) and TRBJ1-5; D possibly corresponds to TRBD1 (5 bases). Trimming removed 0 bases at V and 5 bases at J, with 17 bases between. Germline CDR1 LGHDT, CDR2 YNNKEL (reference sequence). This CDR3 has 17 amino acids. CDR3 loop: CASSQERLDRKHQPQHF. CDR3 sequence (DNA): TGTGCCAGCAGCCAAGAACGTTTAGACAGAAAGCATCAGCCCCAGCATTTT.

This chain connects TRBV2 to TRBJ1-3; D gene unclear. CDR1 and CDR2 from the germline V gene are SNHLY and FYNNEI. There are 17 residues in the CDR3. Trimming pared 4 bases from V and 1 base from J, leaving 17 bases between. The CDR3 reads CASSGEQTTKSGNTIYF. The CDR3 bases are TGTGCCAGCAGTGGTGAACAGACAACGAAATCTGGAAACACCATATATTTT.

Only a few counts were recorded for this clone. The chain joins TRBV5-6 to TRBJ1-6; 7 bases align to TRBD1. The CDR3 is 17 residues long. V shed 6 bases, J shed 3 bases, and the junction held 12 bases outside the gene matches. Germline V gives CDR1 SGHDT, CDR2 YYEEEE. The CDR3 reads CASTRGGTASYNSPLHF. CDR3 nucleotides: TGTGCCAGCACCAGGGGGGGTACAGCTAGCTATAATTCACCCCTCCACTTT.

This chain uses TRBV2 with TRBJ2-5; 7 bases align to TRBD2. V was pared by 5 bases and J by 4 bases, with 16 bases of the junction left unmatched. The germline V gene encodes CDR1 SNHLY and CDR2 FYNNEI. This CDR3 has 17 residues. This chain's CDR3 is CASSKSGAGLLTETQYF. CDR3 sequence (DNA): TGTGCCAGCAGTAAAAGCGGGGCCGGACTACTTACAGAGACCCAGTACTTC. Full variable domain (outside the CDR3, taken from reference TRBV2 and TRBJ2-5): EPEVTQTPSHQVTQMGQEVILRCVPISNHLYFYWYRQILGQKVEFLVSFYNNEISEKSEIFDDQFSVERPDGSNFTLKIRSTKLEDSAMYFCASSKSGAGLLTETQYFGPGTRLLVL.

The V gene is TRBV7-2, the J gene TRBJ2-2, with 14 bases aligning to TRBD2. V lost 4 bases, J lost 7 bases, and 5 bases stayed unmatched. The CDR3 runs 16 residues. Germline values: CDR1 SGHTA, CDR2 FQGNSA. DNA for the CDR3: TGTGCCAGCAGCTCCGGAGGACTAGCGGGGGGCGGGGAGCTGTTTTTT. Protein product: CASSSGGLAGGGELFF.

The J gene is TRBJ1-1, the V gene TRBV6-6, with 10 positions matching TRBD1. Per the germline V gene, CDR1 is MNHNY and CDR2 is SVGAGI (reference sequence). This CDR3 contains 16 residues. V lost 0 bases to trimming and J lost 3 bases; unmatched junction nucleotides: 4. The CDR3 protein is CASSYSGQGWDTEAFF. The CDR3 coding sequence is TGTGCCAGCAGTTACTCGGGACAGGGGTGGGACACTGAAGCTTTCTTT.

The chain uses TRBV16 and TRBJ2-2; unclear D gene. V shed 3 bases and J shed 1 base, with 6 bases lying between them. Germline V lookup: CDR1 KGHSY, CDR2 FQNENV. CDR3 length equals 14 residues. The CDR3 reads CASSQAQNTGELFF. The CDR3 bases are TGTGCCAGCAGCCAGGCACAGAACACCGGGGAGCTGTTTTTT.

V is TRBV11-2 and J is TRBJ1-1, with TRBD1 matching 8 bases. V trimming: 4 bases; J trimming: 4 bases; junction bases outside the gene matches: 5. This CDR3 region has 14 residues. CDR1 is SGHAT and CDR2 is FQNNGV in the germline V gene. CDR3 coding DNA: TGTGCCAGCAGCTCGTACAGGGGGAGCACTGAAGCTTTCTTT. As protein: CASSSYRGSTEAFF. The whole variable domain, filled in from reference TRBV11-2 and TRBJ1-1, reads EAGVAQSPRYKIIEKRQSVAFWCNPISGHATLYWYQQILGQGPKLLIQFQNNGVVDDSQLPKDRFSAERLKGVDSTLKIQPAKLEDSAVYLCASSSYRGSTEAFFGQGTRLTVV.

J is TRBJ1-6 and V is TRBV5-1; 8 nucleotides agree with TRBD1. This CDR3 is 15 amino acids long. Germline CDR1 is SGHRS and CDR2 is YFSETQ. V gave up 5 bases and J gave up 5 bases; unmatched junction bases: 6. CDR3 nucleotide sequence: TGCGCCAGCAGTGTCAGGACAGGGAATAATTCACCCCTCCACTTT. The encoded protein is CASSVRTGNNSPLHF.

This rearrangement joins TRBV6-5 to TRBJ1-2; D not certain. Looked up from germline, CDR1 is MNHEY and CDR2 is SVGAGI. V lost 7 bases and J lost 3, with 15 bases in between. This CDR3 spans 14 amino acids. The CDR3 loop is CASKVQSLYYGYTF. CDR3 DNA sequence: TGTGCCAGCAAGGTACAGAGCTTGTACTATGGCTACACCTTC.

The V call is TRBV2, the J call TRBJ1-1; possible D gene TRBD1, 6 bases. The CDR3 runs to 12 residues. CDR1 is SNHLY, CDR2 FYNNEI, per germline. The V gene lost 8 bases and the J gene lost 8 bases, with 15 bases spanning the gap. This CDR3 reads CASHQGRVEAFF. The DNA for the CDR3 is TGTGCCAGCCACCAGGGGCGGGTCGAAGCTTTCTTT. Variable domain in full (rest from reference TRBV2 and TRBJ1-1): EPEVTQTPSHQVTQMGQEVILRCVPISNHLYFYWYRQILGQKVEFLVSFYNNEISEKSEIFDDQFSVERPDGSNFTLKIRSTKLEDSAMYFCASHQGRVEAFFGQGTRLTVV.

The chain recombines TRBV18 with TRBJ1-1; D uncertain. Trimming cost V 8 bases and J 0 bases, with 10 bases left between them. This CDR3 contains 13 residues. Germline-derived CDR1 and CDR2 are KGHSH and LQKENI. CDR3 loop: CASLGSMNTEAFF. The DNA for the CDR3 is TGTGCCAGCCTAGGGAGTATGAACACTGAAGCTTTCTTT.

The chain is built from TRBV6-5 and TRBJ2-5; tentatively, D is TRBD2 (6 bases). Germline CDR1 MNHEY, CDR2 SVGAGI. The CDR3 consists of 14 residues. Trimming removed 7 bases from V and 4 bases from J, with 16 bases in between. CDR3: CASTTGEGSETQYF. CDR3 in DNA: TGTGCCAGCACCACGGGAGAGGGTTCAGAGACCCAGTACTTC.

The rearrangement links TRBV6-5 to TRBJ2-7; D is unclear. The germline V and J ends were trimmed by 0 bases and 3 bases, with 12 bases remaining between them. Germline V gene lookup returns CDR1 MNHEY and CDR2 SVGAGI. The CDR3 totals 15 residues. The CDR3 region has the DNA TGTGCCAGCAGTTACTCGAGCGCCGGGTTCTACGAGCAGTACTTC. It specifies CASSYSSAGFYEQYF.

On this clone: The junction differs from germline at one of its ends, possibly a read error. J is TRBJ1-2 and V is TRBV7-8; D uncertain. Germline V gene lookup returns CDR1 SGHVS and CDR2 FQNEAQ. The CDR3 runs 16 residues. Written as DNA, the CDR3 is TGTGCCAGCAGCCCAGGCCCACTGACGATTAACTATGGCCACACCTTC. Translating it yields CASSPGPLTINYGHTF.

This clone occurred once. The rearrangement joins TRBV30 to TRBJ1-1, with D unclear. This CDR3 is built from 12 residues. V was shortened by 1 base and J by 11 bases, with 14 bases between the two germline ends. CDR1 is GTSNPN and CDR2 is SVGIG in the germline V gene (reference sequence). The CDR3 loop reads CAWSGDGMWAFF. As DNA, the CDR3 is TGTGCCTGGAGTGGAGATGGAATGTGGGCTTTCTTT.

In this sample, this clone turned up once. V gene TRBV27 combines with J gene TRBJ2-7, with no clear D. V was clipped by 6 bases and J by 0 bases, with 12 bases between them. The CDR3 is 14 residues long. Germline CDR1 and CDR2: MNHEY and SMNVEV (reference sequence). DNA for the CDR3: TGTGCCAGCAGGGAGAAACGGAGCTCCTACGAGCAGTACTTC. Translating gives CASREKRSSYEQYF.